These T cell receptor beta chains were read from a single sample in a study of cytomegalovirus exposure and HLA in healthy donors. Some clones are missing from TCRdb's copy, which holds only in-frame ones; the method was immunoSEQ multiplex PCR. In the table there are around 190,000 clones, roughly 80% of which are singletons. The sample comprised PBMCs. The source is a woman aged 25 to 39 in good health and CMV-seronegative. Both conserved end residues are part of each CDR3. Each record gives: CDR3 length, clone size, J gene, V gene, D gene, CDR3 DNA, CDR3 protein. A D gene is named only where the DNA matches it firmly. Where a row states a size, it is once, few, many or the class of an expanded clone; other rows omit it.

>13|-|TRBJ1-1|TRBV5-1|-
TGCGCCAGCAGCTTGGTGGGCTACACTGAAGCTTTCTTT
CASSLVGYTEAFF
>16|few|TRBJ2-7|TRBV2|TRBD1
TGTGCCAGCAGTGAAGCCTCGACAGGGGCGGCCTACGAGCAGTACTTC
CASSEASTGAAYEQYF
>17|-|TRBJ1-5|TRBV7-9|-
TGTTCCAGCAGCTTAGGTAGCGGGACAAGAAGCAATCAGCCCCAGCATTTT
CSSSLGSGTRSNQPQHF
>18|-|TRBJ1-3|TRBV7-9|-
TGTGCCAGCAGCTTAGAACAGGGCCCCAGCTTCTCTGGAAACACCATATATTTT
CASSLEQGPSFSGNTIYF
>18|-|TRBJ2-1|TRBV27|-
TGTGCCAGCAGTTTATCGGCTAACAGAGAAGCATACTACAATGAGCAGTTCTTC
CASSLSANREAYYNEQFF
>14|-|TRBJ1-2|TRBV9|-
TGTGCCAGCAGCGCCGGGGGTATCGGCTATGGCTACACCTTC
CASSAGGIGYGYTF
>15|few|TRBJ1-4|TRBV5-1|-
TGCGCCAGCAGCTTGGAAGGGCCAGATGAGACGGGGCTGTTTTTT
CASSLEGPDETGLFF
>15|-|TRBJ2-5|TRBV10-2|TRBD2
TGCGCCAGCAGTGAGTGGGACTACCCCAAAGAGACCCAGTACTTC
CASSEWDYPKETQYF
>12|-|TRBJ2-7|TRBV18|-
TGTGCCAGCTCACCACCAGGGGGCGAGCAGTACTTC
CASSPPGGEQYF
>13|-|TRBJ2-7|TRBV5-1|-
TGCGCCAGCAGCTTGGGGTCAGACGGGGAGCAGTACTTC
CASSLGSDGEQYF
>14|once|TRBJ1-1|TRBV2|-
TGTGCCAGCAAGGACAGTACCCAGAACACTGAAGCTTTCTTT
CASKDSTQNTEAFF
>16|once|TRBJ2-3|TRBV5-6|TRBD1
TGTGCCAGCAGCCTGGACGGGACAGCCGGTCAGGATACGCAGTATTTT
CASSLDGTAGQDTQYF
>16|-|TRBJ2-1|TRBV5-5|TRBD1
TGTGCCAGCAGTCGCGGCAGGGGGCCCCTTCTCCTAGAGCAGTTCTTC
CASSRGRGPLLLEQFF
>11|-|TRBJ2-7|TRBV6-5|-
TGTGCCAGCAGTCTCGGGGGCGAGCAGTACTTC
CASSLGGEQYF
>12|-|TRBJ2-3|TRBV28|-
TGTGCCAGTTCCGAGAAAACAGATACGCAGTATTTT
CASSEKTDTQYF
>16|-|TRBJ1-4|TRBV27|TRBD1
TGTGCCAGCAGTTTCCTACCGGGACAGGGGCGGAAAAAACTGTTTTTT
CASSFLPGQGRKKLFF
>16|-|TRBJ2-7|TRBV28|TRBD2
TGTGCCAGCAAAAACCCGTCGGGGGGGGTGTCCTACGAGCAGTACTTC
CASKNPSGGVSYEQYF
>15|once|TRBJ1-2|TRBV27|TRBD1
TGTGCCAGCAGTGCCCGGGACAGGGGGCTCGTCGGCTACACCTTC
CASSARDRGLVGYTF
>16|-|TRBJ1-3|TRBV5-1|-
TGCGCCAGCAGCTCCGTAGTGACGGGCTCTGGAAACACCATATATTTT
CASSSVVTGSGNTIYF
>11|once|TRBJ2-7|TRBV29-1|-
TGCAGCGTCCATTTAGAGGGTGAGCAGTACTTC
CSVHLEGEQYF
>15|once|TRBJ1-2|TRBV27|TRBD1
TGTGCCAGCGCCGGGACAGGGGTAGTTGGATATGGCTACACCTTC
CASAGTGVVGYGYTF
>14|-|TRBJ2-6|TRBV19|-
TGTGCCAGTAGTATAGGCGGTGGGGCCAACGTCCTGACTTTC
CASSIGGGANVLTF
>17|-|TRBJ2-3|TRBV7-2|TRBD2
TGTGCCAGCAGCTCGTACGGACTAGCGGGAGGGGCAGATACGCAGTATTTT
CASSSYGLAGGADTQYF
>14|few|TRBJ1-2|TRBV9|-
TGTGCCAGCAGCGCACCTCTAGGGGTTAGGGGCTACACCTTC
CASSAPLGVRGYTF
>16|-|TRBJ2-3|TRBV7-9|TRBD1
TGTGCCAGCAGCTCGTCTCGACAGGGAAACCCAGATACGCAGTATTTT
CASSSSRQGNPDTQYF
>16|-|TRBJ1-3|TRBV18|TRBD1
TGTGCCAGCTCACCCGCGGACAGGGGGAGCGGAAACACCATATATTTT
CASSPADRGSGNTIYF
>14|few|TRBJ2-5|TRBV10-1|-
TGCGCCAGCAGTGAGTCGGCATTCCAAGAGACCCAGTACTTC
CASSESAFQETQYF
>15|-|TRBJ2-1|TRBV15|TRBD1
TGTGCCACCAGCAGAGATTTGGACAGGCGGAGTGAGCAGTTCTTC
CATSRDLDRRSEQFF
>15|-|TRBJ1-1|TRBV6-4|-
TGTGCCAGCAGTGTCTCTTCAGGTTTATTGACTGAAGCTTTCTTT
CASSVSSGLLTEAFF
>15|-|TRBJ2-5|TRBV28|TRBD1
TGTGCCAGCAGCCTATCGACAGGGTCCCAAGAGACCCAGTACTTC
CASSLSTGSQETQYF
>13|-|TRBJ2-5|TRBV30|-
TGTGCCTGGAGTAACAGGAATGGGGAGACCCAGTACTTC
CAWSNRNGETQYF
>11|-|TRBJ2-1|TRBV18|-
TGTGCCAGCTCACTCCAGGTTGCGCAGTTCTTC
CASSLQVAQFF
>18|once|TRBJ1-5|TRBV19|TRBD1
TGTGCCAGTAGTACACGAATAACCCCGACAGGGGCCAATCAGCCCCAGCATTTT
CASSTRITPTGANQPQHF
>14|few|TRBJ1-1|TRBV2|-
TGTGCCAGCAGTGAATGGCCTTTGAACACTGAAGCTTTCTTT
CASSEWPLNTEAFF
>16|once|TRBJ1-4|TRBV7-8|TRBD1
TGTGCCAGCAGCCCAGGGACAGGGACAACTAATGAAAAACTGTTTTTT
CASSPGTGTTNEKLFF
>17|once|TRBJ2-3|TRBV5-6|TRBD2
TGTGCCAGCAGCTGGAGACTAGCGGGGGTCAATCACGATACGCAGTATTTT
CASSWRLAGVNHDTQYF
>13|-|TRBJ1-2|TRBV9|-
TGTGCCAGCAGCGTAGTGGAGGGGTTGGGCTACACCTTC
CASSVVEGLGYTF
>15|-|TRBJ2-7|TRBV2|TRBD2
TGTGCCAGCAGTGAATTTAGCGGGGGGGCGTACGAGCAGTACTTC
CASSEFSGGAYEQYF
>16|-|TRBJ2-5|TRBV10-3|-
TGTGCCATCAGTGAGTGGCGGGGACCATTCCAAGAGACCCAGTACTTC
CAISEWRGPFQETQYF
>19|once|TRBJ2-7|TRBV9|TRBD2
TGTGCCAGCAGCCCCCGAAGACTAGCGGGAGTCCAAATGGTCAACGAGCAGTACTTC
CASSPRRLAGVQMVNEQYF
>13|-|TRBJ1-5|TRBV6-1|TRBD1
TGTGCCTGCGGACAGGGAGGCAATCAGCCCCAGCATTTT
CACGQGGNQPQHF
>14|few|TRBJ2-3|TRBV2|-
TGTGCCAGCACATCGGGGGGCCACACAGATACGCAGTATTTT
CASTSGGHTDTQYF
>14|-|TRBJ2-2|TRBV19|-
TGTGCCAGTAGTATCGGTAGCAACACCGGGGAGCTGTTTTTT
CASSIGSNTGELFF
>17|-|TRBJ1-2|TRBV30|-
TGTGCCTGGAGTGTATGGGTCCAACTACAGGGTAGGAATGGCTACACCTTC
CAWSVWVQLQGRNGYTF
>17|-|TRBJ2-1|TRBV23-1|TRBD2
TGCGCCAGCAGTCAATCTTTACAGCGGGGGGGCCGACTTGAGCAGTTCTTC
CASSQSLQRGGRLEQFF
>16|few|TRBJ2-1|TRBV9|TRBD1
TGTGCCAGCAGCGTAACCGGGACAGGGGGCATCAATGAGCAGTTCTTC
CASSVTGTGGINEQFF
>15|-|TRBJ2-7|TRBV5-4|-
TGTGCCAGCAGCTTAAGACAGTTAAGCTCCTACGAGCAGTACTTC
CASSLRQLSSYEQYF
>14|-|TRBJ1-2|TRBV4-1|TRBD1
TGCGCCAGCAGCACCCGACAGGGGAACTATGGCTACACCTTC
CASSTRQGNYGYTF
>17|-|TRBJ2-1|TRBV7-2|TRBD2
TGTGCCAGCAGTCCGGGAGCGGGACTAGCGGGCGGGGGGGAGCAGTTCTTC
CASSPGAGLAGGGEQFF
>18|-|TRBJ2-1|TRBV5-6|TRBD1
TGTGCCAGCAGCGGCCTTAGGACAGGCCTTTTGGGGCTGCAAGAGCAGTTCTTC
CASSGLRTGLLGLQEQFF
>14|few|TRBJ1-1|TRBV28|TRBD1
TGTGCCCACCTTTCAGGGGGGATGAACACTGAAGCTTTCTTT
CAHLSGGMNTEAFF
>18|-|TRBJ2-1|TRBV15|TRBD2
TGTGCCACCAGCAGAGATCGGTCTAGCGGGACATTCGACAATGAGCAGTTCTTC
CATSRDRSSGTFDNEQFF
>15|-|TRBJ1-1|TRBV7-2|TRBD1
TGTGCCAGCAGCTTCCGGGACAGGGGACGAACTGAAGCTTTCTTT
CASSFRDRGRTEAFF
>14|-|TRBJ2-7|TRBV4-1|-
TGCGCCAGCAGCCATTACGGGAGCGCCTACGAGCAGTACTTC
CASSHYGSAYEQYF
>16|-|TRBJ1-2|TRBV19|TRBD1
TGTGCCAGTAGCTCCGGACAGGGCACAGCTAACTATGGCTACCCCTTC
CASSSGQGTANYGYPF
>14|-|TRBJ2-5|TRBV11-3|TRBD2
TGTGCCAGCAGCCCCGGCGGGGGGGCGGAGACCCAGTACTTC
CASSPGGGAETQYF
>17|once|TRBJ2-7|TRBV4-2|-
TGTGCCAGCAGCCAAGGGCCAGAGACGGAGTCGTACTACGAGCAGTACTTC
CASSQGPETESYYEQYF
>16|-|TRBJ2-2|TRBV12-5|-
TGTGCTAGTGGTTTGCGGACAGGGAGGGGCACCGGGGAGCTGTTTTTT
CASGLRTGRGTGELFF